This T cell receptor beta chain was identified during a study of T cell responses to AZD1222 COVID-19 vaccine. Study-wide background: Pooling covered second doses at about 4 or about 12 weeks. Points from the study as a whole: Among spike-specific TCRs, nearly half reportedly target unmutated variant regions. Females made up more of the donors, who were largely white British, and clonal diversity may have come out too low. An increase in Spike-specific TCR breadth and depth was observed after two AZD1222 doses.

Regarding this clone: Its antigen is undetermined.

The table came from immunoSEQ multiplex PCR; TCRdb's copy has only in-frame clones and leaves some out. The table has some 130,000 clones, roughly 90% seen once. Looked up from germline, CDR1 is SNHLY and CDR2 is FYNNEI. Trimming at V came to 7 bases and at J to 3 bases, leaving 6 bases not matched to a gene. The CDR3 has 15 residues. V is TRBV2 and J is TRBJ2-1; TRBD2 aligns across 10 bases. The sample consisted of peripheral blood, taken on day 0 of AZD1222 vaccination. The receptor comes from an adult in good health. For the CDR3, the DNA is TGTGCCAGCAATCCCCAGCGGGGGGGCTACAATGAGCAGTTCTTC. This encodes CASNPQRGGYNEQFF.